The 11 T cell receptor beta chains below were found in one sample sequenced in a study of T cell changes during pregnancy in multiple sclerosis. Clones were read by immunoSEQ multiplex PCR, and TCRdb kept only the in-frame ones, dropping some. This sample has about 93,000 clones; approximately 90% occur once, and the top ten carry around 0.93%. The sequences come from peripheral blood, collected before pregnancy. The receptors here all came from a female donor with multiple sclerosis, enrolled in a pregnancy study.

The chain links TRBV7-3 to TRBJ2-3, with 7 bases fitting TRBD1. This CDR3 is 17 amino acids long. From germline, CDR1 is SGHTA and CDR2 FQGTGA. V lost 3 bases, J lost 4 bases, and 13 bases stayed unmatched. The chain's CDR3 is CASSFLPAGGRADTQYF. DNA of the CDR3: TGTGCCAGCAGCTTCCTACCCGCAGGGGGTAGGGCAGATACGCAGTATTTT.

The rearrangement links TRBV18 to TRBJ1-1; D is ambiguous. Trimming took off 6 bases at V and 2 bases at J, with 16 bases between the two ends. CDR1 and CDR2 (germline): KGHSH, LQKENI. This CDR3 contains 15 residues. The DNA for the CDR3 is TGTGCCAGCTCCCCGGGAGCAGGCTCCAACACTGAAGCTTTCTTT. It specifies CASSPGAGSNTEAFF.

V is TRBV7-9 and J is TRBJ1-2; 9 nucleotides line up with TRBD1. The germline CDR1 and CDR2 sequences are SEHNR and FQNEAQ (reference sequence). With V trimmed by 4 bases and J by 7 bases, 4 bases remained unmatched. The CDR3 extends over 13 amino acids. CDR3 DNA sequence: TGTGCCAGCAGCTCCGGGACAGGGTTTGGCTACACCTTC. Translated: CASSSGTGFGYTF.

This clone appeared a few times. J is TRBJ1-5 and V is TRBV15; D perhaps matches TRBD1 (5 bases). Trimming removed 1 base at V and 7 bases at J, with 8 bases between. The germline V gene has CDR1 LNHNV and CDR2 YYDKDF (reference sequence). The length of the CDR3 is 13 residues. CDR3 region: CATSRGGGQPQHF. For the CDR3, the DNA is TGTGCCACCAGCAGAGGGGGGGGGCAGCCCCAGCATTTT.

This chain connects TRBV27 to TRBJ2-5, with 7 bases matching TRBD2. CDR3 length equals 15 residues. Germline assignment: CDR1 MNHEY and CDR2 SMNVEV (reference sequence). The V segment lost 6 bases and the J segment 2 bases; nucleotides outside the gene matches: 9. In nucleotides, the CDR3 is TGTGCCAGCAGCAAGAGCGGGAACGGTCAAGAGACCCAGTACTTC. This codes for CASSKSGNGQETQYF.

The chain uses TRBV27 and TRBJ1-5, with D perhaps TRBD1 (6 bases). Germline V gene sequence: CDR1 MNHEY, CDR2 SMNVEV (reference sequence). The CDR3 is 15 amino acids. Deletions cut 1 base from V and 2 bases from J, with 9 bases between. The CDR3 coding sequence is TGTGCCAGCAGTTTATTGGGGGCTCGCAATCAGCCCCAGCATTTT. As protein: CASSLLGARNQPQHF.

V and J are TRBV2 and TRBJ1-6, with 10 bases lining up with TRBD1. J lost 7 bases, V lost 7 bases, and 1 base had no gene match. Germline lookup yields CDR1 SNHLY and CDR2 FYNNEI. This CDR3 contains 13 residues. This CDR3 reads CASTGQGNSPLHF. The CDR3 DNA sequence: TGTGCCAGCACGGGACAGGGGAATTCACCCCTCCACTTT.

This clone was picked up one time. This chain connects TRBV5-4 to TRBJ2-7; D remains unclear. The V end lost 3 bases, the J end lost 3 bases, and 13 bases lay between the germline ends. CDR1 SGHNT and CDR2 YYREEE come from the germline V gene (reference sequence). CDR3 length: 14 amino acids. In nucleotides, the CDR3 is TGTGCCAGCAGCTCCTATGTTGGAGACTACGAGCAGTACTTC. This translates into CASSSYVGDYEQYF. The variable domain in full, completed from reference TRBV5-4 and TRBJ2-7, reads ETGVTQSPTHLIKTRGQQVTLRCSSQSGHNTVSWYQQALGQGPQFIFQYYREEENGRGNFPPRFSGLQFPNYSSELNVNALELDDSALYLCASSSYVGDYEQYFGPGTRLTVT.

The chain has TRBV4-2 and TRBJ1-4; the D is unclear. Deletions cut 0 bases from V and 6 bases from J, with 14 bases between. The CDR3 extends over 16 amino acids. Germline V gives CDR1 LGHNA, CDR2 YNFKEQ. The CDR3 region has the DNA TGTGCCAGCAGCCAAGAGAGGATCGGCAGTTATGAAAAACTGTTTTTT. Translating it yields CASSQERIGSYEKLFF.

The chain uses TRBV7-7 and TRBJ2-1; 7 nucleotides align to TRBD1. This CDR3 contains 15 residues. V lost 5 bases and J lost 10; bases outside the gene matches: 14. The germline gives CDR1 SSHAT, CDR2 FNYEAQ (reference sequence). The CDR3 spells CASSRTGSEWGEQFF. As DNA, the CDR3 is TGTGCCAGCAGCCGGACAGGCAGTGAGTGGGGGGAGCAGTTCTTC.

J is TRBJ2-5 and V is TRBV4-1; D gene uncertain. Trimming shortened V by 1 base and J by 4 bases, and 10 bases separated the two germline ends. The CDR3 loop spans 14 amino acids. Germline V gives CDR1 MGHRA, CDR2 YSYEKL. CDR3 DNA: TGCGCCAGCAGCCAAGTAACGGAGAGAGAGACCCAGTACTTC. Protein: CASSQVTERETQYF.